This TCR beta chain was identified in a study of shared clonotypes between healthy human individuals (dated by TCRdb to 2018 to 2020). Regarding the research as a whole: Two women and three men aged 18 to 49 years were included in the cohort. Per donor, three plates each were used for CD4 naive and CD4 memory, two for CD8 naive, and one for CD8 memory. To increase sequencing depth and limit assay-specific biases, TCR repertoire library preparation and sequencing were carried out by different laboratories using diverse techniques. To estimate repertoire size and how much clonotypes are shared between individuals, the study performed deep sequencing of blood TCR repertoires from a few healthy adults. Between about 0.8 and 8.9 billion PBMCs per donor were obtained by leukapheresis. General conclusions and limits of the study: About 5% of naive CD4, around 3.6% of naive CD8, around 2.3% of memory CD4, and roughly 0.4% of memory CD8 clonotypes were shared across a few donors. Estimated clonotype richness was generally larger for naive than for memory subsets. Rarefaction of sorted-subset datasets indicated incomplete sequencing despite the large sequencing depth. Higher generation probabilities were observed for clonotypes shared by all four sorted-subset donors than for non-shared clonotypes. The genetic and exposure-history diversity represented was limited by the small number of donors. Based on pairwise subsampling, the degree of clonotype sharing among donors was expected to be affected by sequencing depth. Sampling was restricted to blood, and TCR repertoires in tissue are likely to differ from TCR repertoires in blood.

V was cut back by 6 bases and J by 4 bases, leaving a gap of 18 bases between them. The CDR3 runs 15 residues from the cysteine to the phenylalanine. The only DNA kept is the CDR3, 45 bases in frame from the first base. CDR1 and CDR2 are read off the germline V gene as SNHLY and FYNNEI. Concerning this clone: Its cognate antigen has yet to be identified. Base qualities were left out, and no much larger clone turns up one base away.

Using the deep immunoSEQ assay, multiplex PCR amplified TCR CDR3 regions from genomic DNA. Genomic DNA extracted from each cell subset was distributed evenly over all wells of several immunoSEQ 96-well plates, and each plate served as one replicate. Each replicate PCR for sorted subsets received around 210 ng genomic DNA, equal to roughly 29,000 T cell genomes. The purified libraries were quantified using a Qubit 3.0 fluorometer, sized with a Bioanalyzer 2100, and then quantified again using the KAPA Library Quantification kit. Every immunoSEQ 96-well plate was sequenced on a separate single-read 150-cycle Illumina NextSeq 550 flow cell. In the original analysis: Because only junctional sequences without quality scores were contained in the immunoSEQ output, filtering matching that applied to full-length reads could not be performed. To assign V/J genes and CDR3, sequences were annotated using PyIR, a Python wrapper for IgBLAST v1.9, with IMGT germline references. Reads were removed for weak V/J assignments (E-value above 1e-6), missing CDR3, stop codons, out-of-frame junctions, or ambiguous translated residues. V3J clonotypes were defined as sequences sharing the same inferred V gene, J gene, and CDR3 amino acid sequence. Percentage overlap between repertoires was calculated by dividing the number of shared unique clonotypes by the size of the smaller repertoire. Repertoire richness was assessed with RTK rarefaction, the Chao1 estimator, and Recon v2.1 estimates of unobserved clonotypes. OLGA was used to compute generation probabilities for all TCRbeta clonotypes that the gDNA method yielded from a handful of donors. What TCRdb holds here is the immuneACCESS table cut down to in-frame rearrangements. Part of the clones is not present; checked against another copy, under half of the missing clones reflect an unresolved V gene, and the others are unexplained. The D gene and trimming were derived from the DNA, and the V and J assignments and clone size from that table. This sample gives about 2.3 million clones in total; about nine tenths of them show up just once. The biggest ten clones account for 0.3% to 0.45% of the sample.

The donors were healthy, HIV-negative adults with no recently reported acute infections or vaccinations. Every donor was a Caucasian adult residing in Nashville, Tennessee, USA. CD4+ T cells were enriched by magnetic negative selection, after which naive cells were positively selected on CD45RA and the negative fraction was taken as the memory subset. After blood collection by leukapheresis, PBMCs were isolated using Ficoll-Histopaque density gradient centrifugation and then cryopreserved in the vapor phase of liquid nitrogen. Purity and quantity of every magnetically sorted T cell population were checked by analytical flow cytometry. Each sorted fraction had its genomic DNA isolated and then quantified by UV absorbance on a Nanodrop 2000c.

Source material: naive CD4+ T cells from PBMCs. Taken with the paper, the label for cell subset or site translates to: CD45RA+ positively selected. The V and J segments used are TRBV2 and TRBJ1-1; no confident D gene assignment can be made. The receptor was derived from a young man in good health. Some clones in this sample may be carry-over from other donors' samples. CDR3 region: CASSLFPQIATEAFF. The base sequence is TGTGCCAGCAGCCTCTTCCCCCAAATCGCCACTGAAGCTTTCTTT. The full variable domain, with segments outside the CDR3 supplied by the reference TRBV2 and TRBJ1-1 proteins, appears as EPEVTQTPSHQVTQMGQEVILRCVPISNHLYFYWYRQILGQKVEFLVSFYNNEISEKSEIFDDQFSVERPDGSNFTLKIRSTKLEDSAMYFCASSLFPQIATEAFFGQGTRLTVV.